This T cell receptor (beta chain) originates from a study of long-term antiretroviral therapy in people with HIV (dated by TCRdb to between 2020 and 2023). Study-level background: Collection of the earliest samples took place about a decade ahead of the 2015 WHO recommendation for immediate ART, at a time when ART was typically delayed until CD4 counts fell. No cross-contamination during QIAcube processing was seen in test extractions of a monoclonal T-cell line run alongside 33 polyclonal samples. This retrospective serial study examined whether starting ART and sustained HIV suppression were associated with changes in the composition and diversity of the TRB repertoire in peripheral blood. A total of some 200 cryopreserved PBMC samples came from 25 to 35 adults with confirmed HIV infection and were collected serially over a mean of about six years (range 1-12). Of the 30 participants with HIV, approximately 11 were female.

The immunoSEQ hsTCRB v3.0 assay was used at survey level resolution to sequence the TRB variable region. The target sequencing depth for TRB was roughly 35,000-55,000 T-cell genomes per sample. TRB libraries were pooled and sequenced on an Illumina MiSeq using a v3 150-cycle kit. Per the original workflow: Analysis of repertoires was carried out in R inside a reproducible Nextflow workflow spanning QC, data transformation and analysis. LymphoSeq2, an R package for AIRR-Seq data exploration, was used to implement custom analyses. Several samples that yielded fewer than 5000 total TRB sequences were excluded, so that 188 HIV repertoires were analyzed. Among the 180 to 200 retained HIV repertoires, about 60 were collected before ART initiation and fewer than 150 were collected after ART initiation. Repertoires were downsampled to 5000 TRB nucleotide sequences, with summary statistics averaged over 100 downsampling iterations. The analysis kept only TRB sequences whose CDR3 regions were at least seven amino acids long. Diversity was assessed using a clonality score derived from Shannon entropy and using the Gini coefficient. Repertoire networks linked the top 5000 CDR3 amino acid sequences whenever two sequences differed by an edit distance of one. GLIPH2 predicted antigen specificity groups and MHC restriction for TRB CDR3 amino acid sequences. CDR3 amino acid sequences were matched against VDJdb and McPAS-TCR to flag known CMV, EBV, HIV or tissue antigen associations. Pre-ART, post-ART and control groups were compared with Wilcoxon signed-rank tests and Holm-Bonferroni correction. TCRdb re-hosts the immuneACCESS table, in-frame sequences only. Its copies lack some clones; in the studies checked, an unresolved V gene accounts for under half of them, and the cause for the rest is not known. That table is the source of V, J and clone size, and D and trimming were worked out from the DNA. This sample holds 45,000 or so clones; roughly 96% were observed only once. The top ten clonotypes cover about 2.6% of the sample.

Turning to this clone: Its target antigen remains unknown. No per-base quality is available; no much larger clone lies one base away.

Overall study outcomes, separate from this receptor: Unsorted PBMC were profiled instead of sorted CD4+ and CD8+ T cells because pre-ART samples had limited cell numbers. HIV repertoires had narrower CDR3 length ranges than controls, and the network structure suggested an antigen-experienced repertoire that shifted only slightly toward naive after ART. The repertoire was dominated across all time points by expanded TRB clones identified before ART initiation, although this dominance was seen to fluctuate and to decrease in many PLHIV after ART. No data were available on ART adherence, viral resistance or therapy changes, limiting inferences about post-ART repertoire changes. ART initiation was associated with a significant increase in TRB diversity, but diversity stayed significantly below transplant donor controls even after long-term ART. Because PBMC availability was limited, only the TCR beta chain was sequenced, with no alpha chain pairing. Samples dated from about 2003 to 2018, and the ART regimens used may be less effective than current ones.

CDR1 and CDR2 are read off the germline V gene as KGHSH and LQKENI. The CDR3 numbers 12 residues from cysteine through phenylalanine. Only the CDR3 part of the read is kept: 36 bases, read in frame from the first base. A distance of 5 bases separates the germline ends of V and J, which lose 3 bases and 5 bases respectively. To be included, a participant needed at least one PBMC sample from before ART initiation plus at least two post-ART samples. All participants with HIV were treated in the United States of America. Before DNA extraction, cryopreserved samples containing about 0.9-11 million PBMC were thawed and washed. At the time of the earliest PBMC sample, participants with HIV were aged between about 23 and 54 years. PBMC samples from each participant spanned 1-4 timepoints before ART initiation and 2-8 timepoints after ART initiation, with a median of 7 samples. Serial HIV viral load, CD4+ T-cell count, ART history and demographic data were obtained for every participant. Genomic DNA was extracted from unsorted PBMC with a Qiagen kit on a QIAcube, with processing performed in batches of 12 samples.

The sequences come from unsorted PBMCs, collected 3.7 years after starting antiretroviral therapy. The origin of this receptor is a woman aged 45 to 65 with HIV. The receptor chain draws on TRBV18 and TRBJ2-4; confidence is insufficient to name the D gene. The nucleotide sequence is TGTGCCAGCTCACCCCGGGAAAACATTCAGTACTTC. Its translation reads: CASSPRENIQYF.